Sequencing of this T cell receptor beta chain was carried out in a study of T cells after yellow fever vaccination. On the study more broadly: Those fractions that held only low numbers of cells were prepared using the SMART-Seq v4 Ultra Low Input RNA kit.

TCRdb used MiXCR to reprocess the 5' RACE reads, holding one entry per CDR3 protein. The profile shows 300,000 to 450,000 distinct CDR3 sequences, 6.2% of them singletons. Germline lookup yields CDR1 SGHNT and CDR2 YYREEE (reference sequence). The V segment lost 2 bases and the J segment 5 bases; nucleotides outside the gene matches: 6. This CDR3 is built from 15 residues. This clonotype was seen a few times. The TCR sequence derives from a man aged 25 to 40 who received the YFV17D yellow fever vaccine. The rearrangement links TRBV5-4 to TRBJ2-5, with TRBD2 matching 10 bases. The source was PBMCs, collected 5 days after the yellow fever booster vaccination. CDR3: CASSFSGGPGETQYF. CDR3 DNA sequence: TGTGCCAGCAGCTTTAGCGGGGGGCCAGGGGAGACCCAGTACTTC.